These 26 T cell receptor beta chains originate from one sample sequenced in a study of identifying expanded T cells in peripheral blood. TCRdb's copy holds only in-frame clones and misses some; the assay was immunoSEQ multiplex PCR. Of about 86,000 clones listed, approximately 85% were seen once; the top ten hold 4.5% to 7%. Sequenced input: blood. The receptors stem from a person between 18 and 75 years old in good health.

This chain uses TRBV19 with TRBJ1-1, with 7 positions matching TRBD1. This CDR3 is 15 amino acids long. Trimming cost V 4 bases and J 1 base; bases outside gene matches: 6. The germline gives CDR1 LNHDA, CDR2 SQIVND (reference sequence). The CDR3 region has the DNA TGTGCCAGTAGTACCTGGACAGGTTGGAACACTGAAGCTTTCTTT. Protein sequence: CASSTWTGWNTEAFF.

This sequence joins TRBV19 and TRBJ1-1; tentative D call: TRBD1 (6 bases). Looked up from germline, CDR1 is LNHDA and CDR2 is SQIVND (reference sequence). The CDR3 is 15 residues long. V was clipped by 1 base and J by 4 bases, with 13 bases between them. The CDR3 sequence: CASSIGQVRTTEAFF. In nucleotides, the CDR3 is TGTGCCAGTAGTATAGGACAGGTTCGAACCACTGAAGCTTTCTTT.

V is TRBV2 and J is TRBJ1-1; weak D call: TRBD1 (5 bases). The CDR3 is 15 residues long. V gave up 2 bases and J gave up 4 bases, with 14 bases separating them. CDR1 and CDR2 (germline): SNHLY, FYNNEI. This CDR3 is CASSEIEGRGTEAFF. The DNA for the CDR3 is TGTGCCAGCAGTGAAATTGAGGGGCGAGGCACTGAAGCTTTCTTT.

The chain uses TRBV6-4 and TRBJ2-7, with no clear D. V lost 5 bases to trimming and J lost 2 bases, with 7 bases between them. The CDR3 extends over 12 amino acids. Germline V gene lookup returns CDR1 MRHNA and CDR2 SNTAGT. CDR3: CASSLLAYEQYF. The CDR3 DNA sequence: TGTGCCAGCAGTTTGCTAGCCTACGAGCAGTACTTC.

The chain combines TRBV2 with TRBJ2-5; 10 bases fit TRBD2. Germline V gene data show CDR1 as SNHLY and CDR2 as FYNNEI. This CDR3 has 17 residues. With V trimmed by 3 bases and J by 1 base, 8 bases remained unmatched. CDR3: CASSELPLAGPQETQYF. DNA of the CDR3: TGTGCCAGCAGTGAGCTTCCACTAGCGGGGCCCCAAGAGACCCAGTACTTC.

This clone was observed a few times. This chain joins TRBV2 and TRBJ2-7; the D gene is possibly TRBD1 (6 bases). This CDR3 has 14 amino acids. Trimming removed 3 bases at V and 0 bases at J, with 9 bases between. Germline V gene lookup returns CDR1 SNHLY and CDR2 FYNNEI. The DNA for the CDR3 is TGTGCCAGCAGTGAGGACAGAAACTCCTACGAGCAGTACTTC. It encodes CASSEDRNSYEQYF.

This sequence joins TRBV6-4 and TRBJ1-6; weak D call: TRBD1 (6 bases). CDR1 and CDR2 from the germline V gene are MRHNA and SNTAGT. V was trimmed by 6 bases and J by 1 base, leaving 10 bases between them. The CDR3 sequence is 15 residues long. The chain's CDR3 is CASSPQGSYNSPLHF. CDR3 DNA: TGTGCCAGCAGCCCGCAGGGGTCCTATAATTCACCCCTCCACTTT.

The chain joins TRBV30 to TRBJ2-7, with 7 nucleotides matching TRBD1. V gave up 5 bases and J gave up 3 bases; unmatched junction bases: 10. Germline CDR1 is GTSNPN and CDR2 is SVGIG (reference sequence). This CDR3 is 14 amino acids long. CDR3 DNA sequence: TGTGCCTGGCGCCGCCGGGACAGAGGCTACGAGCAGTACTTC. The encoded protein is CAWRRRDRGYEQYF.

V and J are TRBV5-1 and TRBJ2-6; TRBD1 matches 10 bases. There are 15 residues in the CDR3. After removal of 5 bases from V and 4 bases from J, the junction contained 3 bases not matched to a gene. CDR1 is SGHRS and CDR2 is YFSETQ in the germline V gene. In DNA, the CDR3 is TGCGCCAGCAGGGGACAGGGGATCGGGGCCAACGTCCTGACTTTC. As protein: CASRGQGIGANVLTF.

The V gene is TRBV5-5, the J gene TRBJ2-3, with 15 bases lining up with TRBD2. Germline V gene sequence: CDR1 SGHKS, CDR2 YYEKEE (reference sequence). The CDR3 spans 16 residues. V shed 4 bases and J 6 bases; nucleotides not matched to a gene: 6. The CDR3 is CASSGGLAGGWDTQYF. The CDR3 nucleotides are TGTGCCAGCAGCGGGGGACTAGCGGGAGGATGGGATACGCAGTATTTT. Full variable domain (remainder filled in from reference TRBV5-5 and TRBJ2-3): DAGVTQSPTHLIKTRGQQVTLRCSPISGHKSVSWYQQVLGQGPQFIFQYYEKEERGRGNFPDRFSARQFPNYSSELNVNALLLGDSALYLCASSGGLAGGWDTQYFGPGTRLTVL.

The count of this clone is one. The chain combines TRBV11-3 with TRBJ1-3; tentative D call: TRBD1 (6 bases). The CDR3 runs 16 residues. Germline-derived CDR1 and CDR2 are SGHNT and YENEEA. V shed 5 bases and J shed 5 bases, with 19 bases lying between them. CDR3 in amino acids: CASSPPVGGLRNTIYF. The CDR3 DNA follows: TGTGCCAGCAGCCCACCGGTGGGGGGCTTACGAAACACCATATATTTT.

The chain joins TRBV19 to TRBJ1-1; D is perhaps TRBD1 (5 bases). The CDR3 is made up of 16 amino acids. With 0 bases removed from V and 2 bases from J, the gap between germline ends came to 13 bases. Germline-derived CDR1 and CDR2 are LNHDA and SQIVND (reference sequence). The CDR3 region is CASSIDLGQINTEAFF. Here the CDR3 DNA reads TGTGCCAGTAGTATAGATCTAGGACAAATCAACACTGAAGCTTTCTTT.

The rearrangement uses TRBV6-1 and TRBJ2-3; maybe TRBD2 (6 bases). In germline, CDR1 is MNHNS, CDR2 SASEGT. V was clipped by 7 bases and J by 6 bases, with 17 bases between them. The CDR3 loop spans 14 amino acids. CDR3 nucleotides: TGTGCCAGCATGGCGGCGAAACGGGGGGATACGCAGTATTTT. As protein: CASMAAKRGDTQYF.

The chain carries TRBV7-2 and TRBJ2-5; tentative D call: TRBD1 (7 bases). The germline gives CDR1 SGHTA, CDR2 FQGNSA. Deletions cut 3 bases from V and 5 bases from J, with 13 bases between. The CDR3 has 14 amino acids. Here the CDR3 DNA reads TGTGCCAGCAGCTTTGGAGGGGGCGGGGAGACCCAGTACTTC. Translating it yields CASSFGGGGETQYF.

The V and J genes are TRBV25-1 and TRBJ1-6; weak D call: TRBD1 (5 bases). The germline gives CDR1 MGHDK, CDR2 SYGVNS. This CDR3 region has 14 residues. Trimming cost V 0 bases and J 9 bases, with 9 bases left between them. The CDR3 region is CASSEYGQGSPLHF. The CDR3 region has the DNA TGTGCCAGCAGTGAATACGGGCAGGGTTCACCCCTCCACTTT.

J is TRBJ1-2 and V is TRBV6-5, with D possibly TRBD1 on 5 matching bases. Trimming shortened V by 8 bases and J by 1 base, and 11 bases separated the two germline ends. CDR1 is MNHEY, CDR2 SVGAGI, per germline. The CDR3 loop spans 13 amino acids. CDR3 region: CASRGAHNYGYTF. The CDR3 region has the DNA TGTGCCAGCCGGGGCGCACATAACTATGGCTACACCTTC.

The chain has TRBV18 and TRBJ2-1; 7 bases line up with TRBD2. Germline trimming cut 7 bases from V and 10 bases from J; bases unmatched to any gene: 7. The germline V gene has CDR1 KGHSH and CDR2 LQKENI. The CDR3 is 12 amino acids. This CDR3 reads CASFNRGGEQFF. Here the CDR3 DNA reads TGTGCCAGCTTCAACCGGGGAGGGGAGCAGTTCTTC.

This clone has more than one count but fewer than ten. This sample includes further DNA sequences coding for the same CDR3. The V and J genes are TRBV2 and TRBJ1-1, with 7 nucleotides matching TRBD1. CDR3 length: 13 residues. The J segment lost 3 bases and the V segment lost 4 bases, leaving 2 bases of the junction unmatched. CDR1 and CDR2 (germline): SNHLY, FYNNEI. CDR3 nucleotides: TGTGCCAGCAGTGGACAGGGCGACACTGAAGCTTTCTTT. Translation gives CASSGQGDTEAFF. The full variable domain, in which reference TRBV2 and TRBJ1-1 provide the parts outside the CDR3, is EPEVTQTPSHQVTQMGQEVILRCVPISNHLYFYWYRQILGQKVEFLVSFYNNEISEKSEIFDDQFSVERPDGSNFTLKIRSTKLEDSAMYFCASSGQGDTEAFFGQGTRLTVV.

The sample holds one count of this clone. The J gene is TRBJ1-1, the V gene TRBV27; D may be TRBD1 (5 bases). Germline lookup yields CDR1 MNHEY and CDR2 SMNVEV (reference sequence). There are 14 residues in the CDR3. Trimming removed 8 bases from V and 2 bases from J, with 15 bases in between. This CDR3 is CASSPGTANTEAFF. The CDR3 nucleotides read TGTGCCAGCTCCCCCGGGACGGCTAACACTGAAGCTTTCTTT.

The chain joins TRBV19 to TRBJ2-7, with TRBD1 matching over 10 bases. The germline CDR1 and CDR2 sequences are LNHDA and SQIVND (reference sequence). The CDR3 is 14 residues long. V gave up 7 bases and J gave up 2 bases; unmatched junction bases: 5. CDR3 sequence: CASKPGTGAYEQYF. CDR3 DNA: TGTGCCAGTAAACCCGGGACAGGGGCCTACGAGCAGTACTTC.

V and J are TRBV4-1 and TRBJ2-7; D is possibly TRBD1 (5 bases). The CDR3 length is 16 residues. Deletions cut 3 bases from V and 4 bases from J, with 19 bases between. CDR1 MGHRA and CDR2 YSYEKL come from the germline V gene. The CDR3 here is CASSQAYTGALYEQYF. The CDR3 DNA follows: TGCGCCAGCAGCCAGGCATATACTGGGGCGCTATACGAGCAGTACTTC.

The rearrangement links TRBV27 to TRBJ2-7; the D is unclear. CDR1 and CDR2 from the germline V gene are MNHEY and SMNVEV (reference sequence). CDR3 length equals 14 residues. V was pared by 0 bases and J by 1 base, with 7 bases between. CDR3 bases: TGTGCCAGCAGTTTATCAGCATTATCCTACGAGCAGTACTTC. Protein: CASSLSALSYEQYF.

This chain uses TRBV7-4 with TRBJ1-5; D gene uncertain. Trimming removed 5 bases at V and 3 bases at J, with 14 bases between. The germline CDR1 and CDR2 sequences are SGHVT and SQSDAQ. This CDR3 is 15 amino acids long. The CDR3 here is CASSRLPGINQPQHF. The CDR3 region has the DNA TGTGCCAGCAGCCGATTGCCGGGGATCAATCAGCCCCAGCATTTT. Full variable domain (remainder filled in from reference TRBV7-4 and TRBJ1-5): GAGVSQSPRYKVAKRGRDVALRCDSISGHVTLYWYRQTLGQGSEVLTYSQSDAQRDKSGRPSGRFSAERPERSVSTLKIQRTEQGDSAVYLCASSRLPGINQPQHFGDGTRLSIL.

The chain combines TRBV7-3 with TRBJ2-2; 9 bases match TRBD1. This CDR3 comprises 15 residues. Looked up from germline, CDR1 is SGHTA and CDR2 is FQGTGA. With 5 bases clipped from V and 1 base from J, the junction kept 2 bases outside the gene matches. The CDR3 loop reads CASSRDRVNTGELFF. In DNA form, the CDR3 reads TGTGCCAGCAGCCGGGACAGGGTGAACACCGGGGAGCTGTTTTTT.

CDR3 protein: CASTQGGGQETQYF. Written as DNA, the CDR3 is TGTGCCAGCACCCAAGGCGGGGGACAAGAGACCCAGTACTTC. The chain joins TRBV11-3 to TRBJ2-5, with 7 bases identical to TRBD2. The germline V gene encodes CDR1 SGHNT and CDR2 YENEEA. J lost 2 bases, V lost 7 bases, and 7 bases had no gene match. This CDR3 region has 14 residues. The full variable domain, completed using reference TRBV11-3 and TRBJ2-5, is EAGVVQSPRYKIIEKKQPVAFWCNPISGHNTLYWYLQNLGQGPELLIRYENEEAVDDSQLPKDRFSAERLKGVDSTLKIQPAELGDSAVYLCASTQGGGQETQYFGPGTRLLVL.

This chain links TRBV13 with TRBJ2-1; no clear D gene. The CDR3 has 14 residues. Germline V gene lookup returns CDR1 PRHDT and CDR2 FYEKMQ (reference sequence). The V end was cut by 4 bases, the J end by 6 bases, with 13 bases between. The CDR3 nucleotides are TGTGCCAGCAGCTCCCTACAGTCGGGCAATGAGCAGTTCTTC. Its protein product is CASSSLQSGNEQFF.